This TCR beta chain derives from a study of regulatory dendritic cells for organ transplantation (dated by TCRdb to the late 2010s). Background on the whole study: Sorted naive and memory CD4+ and CD8+ T cells had their TCRbeta repertoires sequenced both before and after allostimulation with either regulatory or mature dendritic cells.

FACS was used to sort naive T cells as CD45RA+ cells and memory T cells as CD45RO+ CD4+ or CD8+ cells. The T cells used for TCR sequencing were obtained from two healthy control subjects. Unstimulated sorted T cell subsets were used as baseline controls for the mixed lymphocyte reactions. The Qiagen DNeasy Blood & Tissue Kit was used to extract genomic DNA. On this clone itself: Its antigen is currently not known. Nothing much larger sits one base from this clone, and base qualities are not available.

The research as a whole found: Sequencing was done in only a couple of subjects, and the authors reported considerable heterogeneity between individuals in the alloreactive memory CD8+ T cell pool. Of the resting subsets, the one holding the most alloreactive TCR clonotypes was memory CD8+ T cells. Expansion of memory CD8+ clones was induced by allostimulation in both subjects, but more limited expansion appeared to be induced by regulatory dendritic cells than by mature dendritic cells. The repertoires of naive CD4+ and CD8+ T cells were highly diverse, while memory cell repertoires were less diverse, with memory CD8+ cells being the most oligoclonal.

V trim: 5 bases; J trim: 5 bases; unmatched bases: 3. CDR1 and CDR2, per the germline V gene, are MNHNS and SASEGT. The CDR3 starts with the cysteine, ends with the phenylalanine, and has 13 residues. Of all the DNA, just the CDR3 is kept, 39 bases in frame from base 1. The TCRbeta CDR3 regions were amplified in a multiplexed two-step PCR with Vbeta-specific forward primers and Jbeta-specific reverse primers. TCRbeta libraries were sequenced on an Illumina instrument through the immunoSEQ service. For the original study's pipeline: V, D and J genes were assigned using IMGT annotation, and counts were corrected for multiplex PCR bias using synthetic CDR3 analogues. In the immunoSEQ Analyzer, repertoire clonality was calculated as one minus normalized Shannon entropy. Clonal expansion was defined using Fisher's exact test with Benjamini-Hochberg false discovery rate control and a two-tailed threshold of P<0.01. TCRdb mirrors the immuneACCESS table, restricted to in-frame sequences. Some clones are absent from its copies; in checked studies, under half trace to an unresolved V gene, and the reason for the others is unknown. The V and J calls and clone size were taken over from that table, and D and trimming were inferred from the DNA. The sample yields about 30,000 clones; around 84% were counted once. Of the sample, under 0.12% falls within the top ten clones.

The sequence was obtained from a human donor in good health. Material: naive CD4+ T cells from blood. In the paper's terms, the cell subset or site label means: CD45RA+ naive T cells. The sequence is built from TRBV6-1 and TRBJ2-1; 7 bases in the middle match TRBD1. In nucleotide form, the sequence is TGTGCCAGCAGTCGACAGGGAAACAATGAGCAGTTCTTC. It specifies CASSRQGNNEQFF.